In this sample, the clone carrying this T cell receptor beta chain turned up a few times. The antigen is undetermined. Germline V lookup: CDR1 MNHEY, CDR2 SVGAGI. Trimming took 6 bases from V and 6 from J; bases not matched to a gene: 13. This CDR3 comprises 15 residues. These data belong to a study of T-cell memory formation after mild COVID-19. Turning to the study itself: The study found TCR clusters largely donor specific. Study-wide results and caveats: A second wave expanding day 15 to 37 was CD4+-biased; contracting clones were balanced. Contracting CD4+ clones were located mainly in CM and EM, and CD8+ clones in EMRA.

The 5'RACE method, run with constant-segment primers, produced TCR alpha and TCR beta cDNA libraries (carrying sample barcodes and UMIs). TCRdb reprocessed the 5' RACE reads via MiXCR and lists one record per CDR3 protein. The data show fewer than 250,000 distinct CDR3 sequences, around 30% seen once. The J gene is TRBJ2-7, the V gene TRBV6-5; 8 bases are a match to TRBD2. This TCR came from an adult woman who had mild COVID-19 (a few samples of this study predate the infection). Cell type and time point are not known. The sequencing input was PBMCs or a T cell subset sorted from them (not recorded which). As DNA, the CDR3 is TGTGCCAGCAGGATAGCGGGAACCTTCTTCTCCGAGCAGTACTTC. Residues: CASRIAGTFFSEQYF.